These 5 T cell receptor beta chains share one sample of origin, sequenced in a study of T cell responses to AZD1222 COVID-19 vaccine. Sequencing was performed with immunoSEQ multiplex PCR; in TCRdb, only in-frame clones are kept and a portion is missing. The sample contains about 120,000 clones, about 86% of which appear only once. Here the sequenced sample was peripheral blood, taken on day 0 of AZD1222 vaccination. These receptor sequences come from an adult in good health.

The chain carries TRBV13 and TRBJ1-2, with TRBD1 matching over 7 bases. Germline lookup yields CDR1 PRHDT and CDR2 FYEKMQ (reference sequence). This CDR3 contains 16 residues. Losses at the gene ends were 5 bases for V and 7 bases for J; bases not matched to a gene: 16. This CDR3 is CASSKVGTEVRSGYTF. The CDR3 DNA reads TGTGCCAGCAGCAAAGTGGGGACAGAAGTACGTAGTGGCTACACCTTC.

CDR3 nucleotides: TGTGCCAGCAGCCCCAGGACTAGCGGGAGCCCGTACCAAGAGACCCAGTACTTC. Amino acid sequence: CASSPRTSGSPYQETQYF. The chain uses TRBV7-2 and TRBJ2-5, with 13 bases identical to TRBD2. Germline CDR1 and CDR2: SGHTA and FQGNSA. V was pared by 5 bases and J by 0 bases, with 9 bases of the junction left unmatched. This CDR3 has 18 amino acids.

CDR3 coding DNA: TGTGCCAGCAGCTTGGGGCAGGGCCCTGAAAAACTGTTTTTT. This encodes CASSLGQGPEKLFF. The V and J genes are TRBV5-4 and TRBJ1-4; tentative D call: TRBD1 (5 bases). The CDR3 totals 14 residues. Germline V gene data show CDR1 as SGHNT and CDR2 as YYREEE (reference sequence). Trimming cost V 0 bases and J 7 bases, with 10 bases left between them.

This clone has a handful of counts. The chain links TRBV6-5 to TRBJ2-2; D call uncertain. Trimming shortened V by 10 bases and J by 4 bases, and 13 bases separated the two germline ends. The CDR3 spans 13 residues. Germline values: CDR1 MNHEY, CDR2 SVGAGI. The CDR3 DNA follows: TGTGCCAACGGCCCTTATGGCACCGGGGAGCTGTTTTTT. Its protein is CANGPYGTGELFF.

The genes are TRBV30 and TRBJ1-3; D is unclear. The V gene lost 3 bases and the J gene lost 1 base, with 16 bases spanning the gap. The CDR3 runs 16 residues. Looked up from germline, CDR1 is GTSNPN and CDR2 is SVGIG (reference sequence). The CDR3 DNA sequence: TGTGCCTGGAGGGGCCGTGAAGCCGATTCTGGAAACACCATATATTTT. Translating gives CAWRGREADSGNTIYF.